Presented here are 4 T cell receptor beta chains from one specimen sequenced in a study of memory CD4+ T cells and cytomegalovirus serostatus. The sort gate was single viable CD3+CD4+CD8-CD45RO+ cells for memory CD4+ T cells. Data came from immunoSEQ multiplex PCR; TCRdb stores just in-frame clones and leaves some out. This repertoire shows some 57,000 clones, 70% to 80% found once; its top ten account for approximately 0.82%. Sequencing was performed on memory CD4+ T cells from blood. The receptors derive from an adult in good health and CMV-seronegative.

The chain has TRBV19 and TRBJ2-3, with 10 bases aligning to TRBD2. In germline, CDR1 is LNHDA, CDR2 SQIVND (reference sequence). V was clipped by 4 bases and J by 4 bases; unmatched bases: 14. CDR3 length: 18 residues. CDR3 coding DNA: TGTGCCAGTAGTAGCCTCCCAGCAGCGGGAGGGCCTTCAGATACGCAGTATTTT. It is translated as CASSSLPAAGGPSDTQYF.

V and J are TRBV5-1 and TRBJ2-5; TRBD2 aligns across 8 bases. V trimming: 4 bases; J trimming: 5 bases; junction bases outside the gene matches: 13. CDR1 SGHRS and CDR2 YFSETQ come from the germline V gene. This CDR3 comprises 16 residues. CDR3 bases: TGCGCCAGCAGCCCTAACCCCGGGGGGGCCGGTGAGACCCAGTACTTC. It encodes CASSPNPGGAGETQYF.

This clone was seen just once. The CDR3 region is CASSGGGADTQYF. The CDR3 DNA reads as TGTGCCAGCTCGGGGGGAGGGGCAGATACGCAGTATTTT. V and J are TRBV2 and TRBJ2-3; TRBD2 agrees at 7 bases. V lost 8 bases, J lost 4 bases, and 6 bases stayed unmatched. The CDR3 covers 13 residues. Looked up from germline, CDR1 is SNHLY and CDR2 is FYNNEI. The variable domain in full, completed from reference TRBV2 and TRBJ2-3, reads EPEVTQTPSHQVTQMGQEVILRCVPISNHLYFYWYRQILGQKVEFLVSFYNNEISEKSEIFDDQFSVERPDGSNFTLKIRSTKLEDSAMYFCASSGGGADTQYFGPGTRLTVL.

This clone was seen many times. V usage is TRBV4-1 and J usage is TRBJ1-2; a possible D gene is TRBD1 (5 bases). V shed 1 base and J shed 10 bases, with 10 bases lying between them. The length of the CDR3 is 12 residues. Per germline, CDR1 MGHRA and CDR2 YSYEKL. Written as DNA, the CDR3 is TGCGCCAGCAGCCAAGCCCTCGGGGCCTACACCTTC. Translated: CASSQALGAYTF.